The rows below give T cell receptor beta chains drawn from one sample of a study of cytomegalovirus exposure and HLA in healthy donors. Only in-frame clones appear in the TCRdb table, and some are missing; sequencing was by immunoSEQ multiplex PCR. The table includes about 170,000 clones, about four fifths detected once. The specimen sequenced was PBMCs. These receptors came from a girl aged 5 to 17 in good health and CMV-seropositive. The CDR3 runs from the conserved cysteine through the conserved F or W. D genes are given only for firm matches. The size entry is marked missing in some rows and otherwise reads once, few, many or a size class.

d_gene,abundance,j_gene,v_gene,CDR3aa,CDR3nt
NA,NA,TRBJ2-7,TRBV14,CASSQERYGSSYEQYF,TGTGCCAGCAGCCAAGAACGCTACGGGAGCTCCTACGAGCAGTACTTC
NA,NA,TRBJ2-1,TRBV5-1,CASSLALGSGGNEQFF,TGCGCCAGCAGCTTGGCCTTGGGTTCTGGAGGAAATGAGCAGTTCTTC
TRBD2,NA,TRBJ2-3,TRBV9,CASSVGLAGATQYF,TGTGCCAGCAGCGTAGGACTAGCGGGGGCCACGCAGTATTTT
TRBD2,NA,TRBJ2-3,TRBV2,CATEGLSADTQYF,TGTGCCACGGAGGGACTATCCGCAGATACGCAGTATTTT
NA,NA,TRBJ1-2,TRBV5-4,CASSLGAAGRGYGYTF,TGTGCCAGCAGCTTGGGGGCGGCGGGGCGGGGCTATGGCTACACCTTC
TRBD1,NA,TRBJ1-5,TRBV23-1,CASSRQGGGGSNQPQHF,TGCGCCAGCAGTCGACAGGGGGGAGGAGGGAGCAATCAGCCCCAGCATTTT
TRBD1,few,TRBJ2-2,TRBV11-2,CASSLDGQGANTGELFF,TGTGCCAGCAGCTTAGATGGCCAGGGGGCGAACACCGGGGAGCTGTTTTTT
NA,NA,TRBJ1-2,TRBV7-9,CASSLALWSGYTF,TGTGCCAGCAGCTTAGCGCTGTGGAGCGGCTACACCTTC
NA,NA,TRBJ2-7,TRBV7-2,CASSSPGDSYEQYF,TGTGCCAGCAGCTCACCGGGGGATTCCTACGAGCAGTACTTC
NA,NA,TRBJ2-5,TRBV5-1,CASSSETARDKETQYF,TGCGCCAGCAGCTCTGAGACAGCCCGGGACAAAGAGACCCAGTACTTC
TRBD2,NA,TRBJ2-1,TRBV7-9,CASSATSGGEQFF,TGTGCCAGCAGCGCCACTAGCGGGGGTGAGCAGTTCTTC
NA,once,TRBJ1-1,TRBV9,CASSVGPGHPWNTEAFF,TGTGCCAGCAGCGTAGGTCCGGGACACCCCTGGAACACTGAAGCTTTCTTT
TRBD1,few,TRBJ1-1,TRBV28,CASSSNRGQLIEAFF,TGTGCCAGCAGTTCGAACAGGGGGCAACTTATAGAAGCTTTCTTT
NA,once,TRBJ2-7,TRBV10-1,CASSESTGSSYEQYF,TGCGCCAGCAGTGAGTCCACAGGGAGCTCCTACGAGCAGTACTTC
TRBD2,NA,TRBJ2-3,TRBV7-6,CASSALAGASTDTQYF,TGTGCCAGCAGCGCCTTAGCGGGAGCTAGCACAGATACGCAGTATTTT
NA,NA,TRBJ1-2,TRBV2,CASSAQQANYGYTF,TGTGCCAGCAGTGCACAGCAAGCTAACTATGGCTACACCTTC
NA,few,TRBJ1-2,TRBV6-1,CASSVSRGVDGYTF,TGTGCCAGCAGTGTTAGCAGGGGCGTAGACGGCTACACCTTC
TRBD1,NA,TRBJ1-2,TRBV27,CASGNRQGAGGGYTF,TGTGCCAGCGGAAATCGGCAGGGGGCAGGCGGTGGCTACACCTTC
NA,NA,TRBJ2-7,TRBV30,CAWTSGTGSNEQYF,TGTGCCTGGACTTCTGGTACGGGGTCCAACGAGCAGTACTTC
TRBD1,once,TRBJ1-1,TRBV4-1,CASSQGDRGAGKETEAFF,TGCGCCAGCAGCCAAGGGGACAGGGGGGCAGGGAAAGAGACTGAAGCTTTCTTT
NA,NA,TRBJ1-2,TRBV10-2,CASRIGLDYGYTF,TGCGCCAGCAGGATAGGACTAGACTATGGCTACACCTTC
NA,once,TRBJ2-1,TRBV9,CASSVAGIDEQFF,TGTGCCAGCAGCGTAGCCGGGATAGATGAGCAGTTCTTC
NA,NA,TRBJ2-7,TRBV27,CASSYQSSYEQYF,TGTGCCAGCAGTTACCAGTCCTCCTACGAGCAGTACTTC
NA,NA,TRBJ2-7,TRBV12-5,CASGLTGTTEQYF,TGTGCTAGTGGTTTGACCGGGACAACCGAGCAGTACTTC
NA,NA,TRBJ1-2,TRBV25-1,CASSERGYTF,TGTGCCAGCAGTGAACGGGGCTACACCTTC
TRBD2,NA,TRBJ2-1,TRBV9,CASSGLAGGPNEQFF,TGTGCCAGCAGCGGACTAGCGGGAGGGCCCAATGAGCAGTTCTTC
NA,few,TRBJ1-1,TRBV7-9,CASSGGGPWNTEAFF,TGTGCCAGCAGCGGGGGGGGACCTTGGAACACTGAAGCTTTCTTT
TRBD1,NA,TRBJ2-7,TRBV5-6,CASSPMTGGISYEQYF,TGTGCCAGCAGCCCTATGACAGGGGGCATCTCCTACGAGCAGTACTTC
NA,NA,TRBJ2-7,TRBV11-2,CASSLDTYEQYF,TGTGCCAGCAGCTTAGATACTTACGAGCAGTACTTC
TRBD2,NA,TRBJ2-7,TRBV10-3,CAISGTTSGGRLQDEQYF,TGTGCCATCAGTGGAACAACTAGCGGGGGTCGACTACAGGACGAGCAGTACTTC
NA,NA,TRBJ2-3,TRBV7-7,CASSLMPYGGTDTQYF,TGTGCTAGCAGCTTGATGCCTTACGGTGGCACAGATACGCAGTATTTT
TRBD2,NA,TRBJ2-1,TRBV4-2,CASSQASGSASYNEQFF,TGTGCCAGCAGCCAGGCTAGCGGGAGCGCCTCCTACAATGAGCAGTTCTTC
NA,NA,TRBJ2-2,TRBV6-5,CASSLGAAGELFF,TGTGCCAGCAGTTTGGGGGCCGCCGGGGAGCTGTTTTTT
NA,NA,TRBJ2-1,TRBV2,CASREYNEQFF,TGTGCCAGCAGGGAGTACAATGAGCAGTTCTTC
NA,NA,TRBJ1-3,TRBV25-1,CASSAPRDTESGNTIYF,TGTGCCAGCAGTGCACCCCGGGACACGGAATCTGGAAACACCATATATTTT
NA,NA,TRBJ2-7,TRBV13,CASSLGGVGLSYEQYF,TGTGCCAGCAGCTTAGGCGGTGTCGGACTGTCCTACGAGCAGTACTTC
TRBD1,NA,TRBJ1-2,TRBV19,CASSNRDRDLTF,TGTGCCAGTAGTAACCGGGACAGGGATTTAACCTTC
NA,NA,TRBJ1-5,TRBV2,CASSPGTFDSNQPQHF,TGTGCCAGCAGCCCAGGGACATTCGATAGCAATCAGCCCCAGCATTTT
NA,NA,TRBJ1-2,TRBV18,CASSPSGSNYGYTF,TGTGCCAGCTCACCGAGCGGATCTAACTATGGCTACACCTTC
NA,once,TRBJ2-1,TRBV7-3,CASSFTPGNEQFF,TGTGCCAGCAGCTTTACTCCGGGCAATGAGCAGTTCTTC
NA,NA,TRBJ1-2,TRBV2,CASSVLGVGYGYTF,TGTGCCAGCAGTGTCTTAGGGGTTGGGTATGGCTACACCTTC